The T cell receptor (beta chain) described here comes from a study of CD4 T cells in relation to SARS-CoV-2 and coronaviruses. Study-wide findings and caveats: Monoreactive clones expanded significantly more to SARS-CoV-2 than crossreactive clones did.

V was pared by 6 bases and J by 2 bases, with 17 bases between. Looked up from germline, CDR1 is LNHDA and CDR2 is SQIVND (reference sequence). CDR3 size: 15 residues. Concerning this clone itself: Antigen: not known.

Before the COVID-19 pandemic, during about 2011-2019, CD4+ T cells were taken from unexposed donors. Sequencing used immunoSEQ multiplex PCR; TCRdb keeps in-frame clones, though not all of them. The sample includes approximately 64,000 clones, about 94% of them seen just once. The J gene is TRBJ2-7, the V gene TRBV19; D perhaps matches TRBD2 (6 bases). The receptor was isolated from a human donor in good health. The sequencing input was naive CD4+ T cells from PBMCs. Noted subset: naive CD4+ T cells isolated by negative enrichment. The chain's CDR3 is CASSSVGEATYEQYF. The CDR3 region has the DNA TGTGCCAGTAGCTCTGTTGGGGAGGCCACCTACGAGCAGTACTTC.